Sequencing of this T cell receptor (beta chain) was carried out in a study of vaccination and CD4 T cells after COVID-19. At the level of the study: Comprising six males and four females, the convalescent participants counted two Hispanic individuals among them. In the control cultures, a CEFX pool, an HIV-1 Nef pool, or no peptide was supplied.

With 4 bases removed from V and 2 bases from J, the gap between germline ends came to 12 bases. This CDR3 spans 14 amino acids. Germline V gene sequence: CDR1 MNHEY, CDR2 SVGAGI. As for this clonotype: The antigen is undetermined.

Treatment indicated: approximately 11-day PBMC culture with coronavirus spike peptide pools or control peptides (ViraFEST assay). The authors cultured about 2 million PBMCs per well with 9 to 10 IU/ml IL-2 and 10 ug/ml peptide pools. The Oncomine TCR Beta short-read assay sequenced DNA from cultured CD4+ T cells. TCRdb processed the PCR reads anew with MiXCR; each CDR3 protein has one entry. This table holds 9,000 to 13,000 distinct CDR3 sequences, around 25% found once. This sequence was found in a human donor who had recovered from COVID-19. V is TRBV6-5 and J is TRBJ2-7; D tentatively fits TRBD1 or TRBD2 (5 bases each). Sequencing was performed on CD4+ T cells from blood, cultured in vitro, taken after SARS-CoV-2 vaccination. The CDR3 sequence is CASSFGTRPYEQYF. The CDR3 bases are TGTGCCAGCAGTTTCGGGACCCGTCCCTACGAGCAGTACTTC.